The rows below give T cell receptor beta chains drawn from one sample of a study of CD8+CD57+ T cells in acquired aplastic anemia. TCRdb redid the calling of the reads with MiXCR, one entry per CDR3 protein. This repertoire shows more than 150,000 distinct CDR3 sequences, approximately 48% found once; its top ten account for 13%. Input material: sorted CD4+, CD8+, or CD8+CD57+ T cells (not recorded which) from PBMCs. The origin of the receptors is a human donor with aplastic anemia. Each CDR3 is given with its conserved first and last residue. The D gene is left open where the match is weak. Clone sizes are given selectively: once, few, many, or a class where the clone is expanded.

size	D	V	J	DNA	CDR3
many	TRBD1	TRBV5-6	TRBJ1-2	TGTGCCAGCAGCTTGTGGGACAGGGCGTACTATGGCTACACCTTC	CASSLWDRAYYGYTF
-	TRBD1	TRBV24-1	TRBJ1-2	TGTGCCACCAGTGGACCCCTACAGGGGAGCTATGGCTACACCTTC	CATSGPLQGSYGYTF
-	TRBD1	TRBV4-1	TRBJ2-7	TGCGCCAGCAGCCAAGATGGGGACAGGGCCGAAGAGCAGTACTTC	CASSQDGDRAEEQYF
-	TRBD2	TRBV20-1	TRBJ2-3	TGCAGTGCTCGACTAGCGGGAGTGGAGACAGATACGCAGTATTTT	CSARLAGVETDTQYF
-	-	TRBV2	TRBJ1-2	TGTGCCAGCAGGGCTCCCTATGGCTACACCTTC	CASRAPYGYTF
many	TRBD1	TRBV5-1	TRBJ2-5	TGCGCCAGCAGTGGGACAGGGGGCTCGGAGACCCAGTACTTC	CASSGTGGSETQYF
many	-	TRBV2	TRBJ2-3	TGTGCCAGCAGGAGAGACTTCACAGATACGCAGTATTTT	CASRRDFTDTQYF
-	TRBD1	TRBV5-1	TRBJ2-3	TGCGCCAGCAGCTTGATGGGACAGTTGACAGATACGCAGTATTTT	CASSLMGQLTDTQYF
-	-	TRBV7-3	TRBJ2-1	TGTGCCAGCAGCCCCGCCCCCTACAATGAGCAGTTCTTC	CASSPAPYNEQFF
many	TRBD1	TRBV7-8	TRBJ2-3	TGTGCCAGCAGCTTAGAGGGGGCTGGGGCAGATACGCAGTATTTT	CASSLEGAGADTQYF
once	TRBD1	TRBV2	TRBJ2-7	TGTGCCAGCAGCCCGAGACAGGGTTTGAGGGAGCAGTACTTC	CASSPRQGLREQYF
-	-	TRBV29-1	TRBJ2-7	TGCAGCGTTGGGACAAACTCCTACGAGCAGTACTTC	CSVGTNSYEQYF
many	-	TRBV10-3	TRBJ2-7	TGTGCCATTGGGGGAGGTCCCTACGAGCAGTACTTC	CAIGGGPYEQYF
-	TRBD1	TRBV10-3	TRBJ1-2	TGTGCCATCAGGGGTACAGGGGCTTCTGGCTACACCTTC	CAIRGTGASGYTF
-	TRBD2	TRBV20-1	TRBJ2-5	TGCAGTGCCAATCGACTAGCGGGGCAAGAGACCCAGTACTTC	CSANRLAGQETQYF
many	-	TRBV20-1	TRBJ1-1	TGCAGTGCTAGGTACTTGAGGGGGGGCACTGAAGCTTTCTTT	CSARYLRGGTEAFF
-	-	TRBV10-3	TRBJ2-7	TGTGCCATCAGTGAGGGGGACGAGCAGTACTTC	CAISEGDEQYF
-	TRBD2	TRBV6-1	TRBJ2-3	TGTGCCAGCGAAAGCGGGAGCTCCACAGATACGCAGTATTTT	CASESGSSTDTQYF
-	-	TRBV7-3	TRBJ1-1	TGTGCCAGCAGCCCGGAAGGGATCGAAGCTTTCTTT	CASSPEGIEAFF
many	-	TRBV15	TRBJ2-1	TGTGCCACCAGCAGACAGGGTTCGCTCTACAATGAGCAGTTCTTC	CATSRQGSLYNEQFF
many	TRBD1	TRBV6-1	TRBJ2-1	TGTGCCAGCAGTACCCGGGACAGCTCCTACAATGAGCAGTTCTTC	CASSTRDSSYNEQFF
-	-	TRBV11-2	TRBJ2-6	TGTGCCAGCAGCAGGTTAGGGACCGGGGCCAACGTCCTGACTTTC	CASSRLGTGANVLTF
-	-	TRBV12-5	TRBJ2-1	TGTGCTAGTGGTTTACAGGGGGGGGATGAGCAGTTCTTC	CASGLQGGDEQFF
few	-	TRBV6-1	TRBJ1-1	TGTGCCAGCAGGGGAGGAGGAGCGGGGGGCACTGAAGCTTTCTTT	CASRGGGAGGTEAFF
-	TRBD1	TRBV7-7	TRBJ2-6	TGTGCTAGCGCACAGGGGTGCTCTGGGGCGAACGTCCTGACTTTC	CASAQGCSGANVLTF
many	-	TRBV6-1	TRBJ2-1	TGTGCCAGCAGTGCCCACAATGAGCAGTTCTTC	CASSAHNEQFF
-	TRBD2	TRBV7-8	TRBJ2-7	TGTGCCAGCTCACTAGACGTCCCGGGACTAGCGAGTCACGAGCAGTACTTC	CASSLDVPGLASHEQYF
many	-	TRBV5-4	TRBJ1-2	TGTGCCAGCAGCTTGAAGGGTAGGTCGGGGAGACCGAACTATGGCTACACCTTC	CASSLKGRSGRPNYGYTF
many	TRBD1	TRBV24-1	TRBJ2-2	TGTGCCACCAGTCTTCGCAAACGGACAGGACATAACACCGGGGAGCTGTTTTTT	CATSLRKRTGHNTGELFF
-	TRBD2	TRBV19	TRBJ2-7	TGTGCCAGTAGTATATCCACCGCGGGAGATCACGAGCAGTACTTC	CASSISTAGDHEQYF
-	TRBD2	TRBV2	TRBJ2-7	TGTGCCAGCAGTTCGGGACTAGCGGTTCACTCCTACGAGCAGTACTTC	CASSSGLAVHSYEQYF
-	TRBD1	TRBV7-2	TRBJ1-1	TGTGCCAGCAGCCGGGACAGCCGAAACACTGAAGCTTTCTTT	CASSRDSRNTEAFF
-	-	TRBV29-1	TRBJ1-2	TGCAGCCTCCGGGACAACTATGGCTACACCTTC	CSLRDNYGYTF
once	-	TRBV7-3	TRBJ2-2	TGTGCCAGCAGCTCCTCCTCCGGGGAGCTGTTTTTT	CASSSSSGELFF
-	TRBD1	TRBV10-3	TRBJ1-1	TGTGCCATCGTCCCCGGGACAGGGGACACTGAAGCTTTCTTT	CAIVPGTGDTEAFF
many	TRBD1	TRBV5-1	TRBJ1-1	TGCGCCAGCAGCGAACGGACAGGTCTCACTGAAGCTTTCTTT	CASSERTGLTEAFF
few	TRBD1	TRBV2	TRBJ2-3	TGTGCCAGCAGTGGGACAGGGCCTACAGATACGCAGTATTTT	CASSGTGPTDTQYF
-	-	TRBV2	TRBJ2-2	TGTGCCAGCTGGGGTTCGGACACCGGGGAGCTGTTTTTT	CASWGSDTGELFF
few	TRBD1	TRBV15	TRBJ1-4	TGTGCCACCAGCAGCGACAGGGAGGGGAATGAAAAACTGTTTTTT	CATSSDREGNEKLFF
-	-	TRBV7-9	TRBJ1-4	TGTGCCAGCAGCTTAGCTCCAGGGGTCATCGAAAAACTGTTTTTT	CASSLAPGVIEKLFF
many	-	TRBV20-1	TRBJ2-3	TGCAGTGCTAGTCAGGTTAGCGGCAAAACAGATACGCAGTATTTT	CSASQVSGKTDTQYF